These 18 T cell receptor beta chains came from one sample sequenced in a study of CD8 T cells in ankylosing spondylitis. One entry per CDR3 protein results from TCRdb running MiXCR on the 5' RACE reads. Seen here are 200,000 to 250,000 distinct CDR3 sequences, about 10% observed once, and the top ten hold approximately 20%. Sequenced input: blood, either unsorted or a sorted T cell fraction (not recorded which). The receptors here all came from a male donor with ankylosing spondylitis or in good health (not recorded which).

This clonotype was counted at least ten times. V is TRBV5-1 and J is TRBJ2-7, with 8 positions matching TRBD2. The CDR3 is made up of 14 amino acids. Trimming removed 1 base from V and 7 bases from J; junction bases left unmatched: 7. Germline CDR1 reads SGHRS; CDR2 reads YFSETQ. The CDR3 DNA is TGCGCCAGCAGCTTGTCACTAGCGGAGACAGAGCAGTACTTC. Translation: CASSLSLAETEQYF.

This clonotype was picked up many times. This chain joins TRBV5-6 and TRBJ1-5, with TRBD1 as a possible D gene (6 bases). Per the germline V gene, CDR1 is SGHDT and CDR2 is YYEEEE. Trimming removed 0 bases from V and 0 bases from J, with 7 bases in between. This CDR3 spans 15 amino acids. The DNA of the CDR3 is TGTGCCAGCAGCTTGGGACAGGTTAGCAATCAGCCCCAGCATTTT. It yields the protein CASSLGQVSNQPQHF. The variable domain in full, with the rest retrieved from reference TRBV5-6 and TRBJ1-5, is DAGVTQSPTHLIKTRGQQVTLRCSPKSGHDTVSWYQQALGQGPQFIFQYYEEEERQRGNFPDRFSGHQFPNYSSELNVNALLLGDSALYLCASSLGQVSNQPQHFGDGTRLSIL.

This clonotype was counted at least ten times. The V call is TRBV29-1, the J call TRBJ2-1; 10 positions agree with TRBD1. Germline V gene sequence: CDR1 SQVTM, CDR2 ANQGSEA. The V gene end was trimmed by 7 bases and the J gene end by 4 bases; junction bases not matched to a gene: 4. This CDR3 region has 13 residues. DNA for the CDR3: TGCAGCGGTGACAGGGGGCGATACAATGAGCAGTTCTTC. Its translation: CSGDRGRYNEQFF.

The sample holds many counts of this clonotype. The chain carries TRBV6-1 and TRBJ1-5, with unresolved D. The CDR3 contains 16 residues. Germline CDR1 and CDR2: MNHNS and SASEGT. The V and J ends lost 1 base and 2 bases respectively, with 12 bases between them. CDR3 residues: CASSEVGGRGNQPQHF. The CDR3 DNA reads TGTGCCAGCAGTGAAGTGGGAGGGAGAGGCAATCAGCCCCAGCATTTT.

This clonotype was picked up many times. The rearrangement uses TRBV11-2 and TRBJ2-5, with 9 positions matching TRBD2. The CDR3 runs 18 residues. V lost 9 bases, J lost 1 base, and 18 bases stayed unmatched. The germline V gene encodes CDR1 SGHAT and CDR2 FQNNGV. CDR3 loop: CARTYITIAGASQETQYF. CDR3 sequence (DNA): TGTGCCAGGACCTACATTACAATAGCGGGGGCCAGCCAAGAGACCCAGTACTTC.

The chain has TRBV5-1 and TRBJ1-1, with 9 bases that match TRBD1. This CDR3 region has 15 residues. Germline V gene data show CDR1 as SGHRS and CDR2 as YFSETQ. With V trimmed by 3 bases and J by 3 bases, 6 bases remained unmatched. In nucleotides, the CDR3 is TGCGCCAGCAGCTCGACGGGACAGGGTTACACTGAAGCTTTCTTT. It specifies CASSSTGQGYTEAFF.

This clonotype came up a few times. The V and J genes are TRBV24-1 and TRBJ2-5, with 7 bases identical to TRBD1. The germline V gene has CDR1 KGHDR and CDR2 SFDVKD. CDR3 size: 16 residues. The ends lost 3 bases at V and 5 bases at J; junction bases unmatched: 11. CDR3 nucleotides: TGTGCCACCAGTGATGGGACAGAACGAAAACTGGAGACCCAGTACTTC. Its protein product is CATSDGTERKLETQYF.

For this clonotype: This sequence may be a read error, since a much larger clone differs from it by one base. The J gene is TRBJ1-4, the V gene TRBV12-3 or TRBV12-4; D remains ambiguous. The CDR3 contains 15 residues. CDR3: CASSLGYGWNDKLFF. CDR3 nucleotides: TGTGCCAGCAGTTTAGGTTACGGGTGGAATGACAAACTGTTTTTT.

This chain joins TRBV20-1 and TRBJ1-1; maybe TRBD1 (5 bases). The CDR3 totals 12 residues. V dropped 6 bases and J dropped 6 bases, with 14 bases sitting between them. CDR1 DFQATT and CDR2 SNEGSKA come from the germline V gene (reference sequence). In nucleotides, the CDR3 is TGCAGTGCCCCCCTCCGGGGGGCTGAAGCTTTCTTT. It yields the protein CSAPLRGAEAFF.

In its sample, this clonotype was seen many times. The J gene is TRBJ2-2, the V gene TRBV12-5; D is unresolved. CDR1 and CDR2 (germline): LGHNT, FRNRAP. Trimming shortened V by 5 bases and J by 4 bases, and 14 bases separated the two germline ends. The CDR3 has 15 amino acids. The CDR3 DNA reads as TGTGCTAGTGGTCCCCGACAAGAAATCACCGGGGAGCTGTTTTTT. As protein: CASGPRQEITGELFF.

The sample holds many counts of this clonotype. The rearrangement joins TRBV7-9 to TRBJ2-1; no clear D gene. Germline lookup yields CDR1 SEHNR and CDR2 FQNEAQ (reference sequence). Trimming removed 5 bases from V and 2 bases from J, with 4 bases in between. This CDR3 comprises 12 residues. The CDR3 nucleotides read TGTGCCAGCAGCCCAACCTACAATGAGCAGTTCTTC. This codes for CASSPTYNEQFF.

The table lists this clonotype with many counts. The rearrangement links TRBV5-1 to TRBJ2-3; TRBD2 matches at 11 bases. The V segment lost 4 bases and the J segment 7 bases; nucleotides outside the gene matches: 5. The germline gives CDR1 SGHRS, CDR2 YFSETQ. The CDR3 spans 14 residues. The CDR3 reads CASSLTSGDNTQYF. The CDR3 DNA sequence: TGCGCCAGCAGCCTGACTAGCGGGGACAATACGCAGTATTTT.

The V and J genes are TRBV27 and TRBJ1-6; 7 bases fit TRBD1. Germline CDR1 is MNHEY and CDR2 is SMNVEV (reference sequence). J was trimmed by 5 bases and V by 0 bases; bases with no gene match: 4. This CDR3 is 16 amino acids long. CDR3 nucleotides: TGTGCCAGCAGTTTATCATACAGGGGCGATAATTCACCCCTCCACTTT. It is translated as CASSLSYRGDNSPLHF.

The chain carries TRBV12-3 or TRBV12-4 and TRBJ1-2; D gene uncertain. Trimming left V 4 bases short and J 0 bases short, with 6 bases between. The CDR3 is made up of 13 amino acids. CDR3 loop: CASSWVTNYGYTF. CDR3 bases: TGTGCCAGCAGTTGGGTAACTAACTATGGCTACACCTTC.

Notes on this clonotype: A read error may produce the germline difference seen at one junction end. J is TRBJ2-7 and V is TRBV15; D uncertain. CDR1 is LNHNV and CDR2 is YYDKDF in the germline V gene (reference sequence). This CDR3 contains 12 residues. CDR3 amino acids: CATSRGEDEQYF. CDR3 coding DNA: TGTGCAACCAGCAGAGGAGAGGACGAGCAGTACTTC.

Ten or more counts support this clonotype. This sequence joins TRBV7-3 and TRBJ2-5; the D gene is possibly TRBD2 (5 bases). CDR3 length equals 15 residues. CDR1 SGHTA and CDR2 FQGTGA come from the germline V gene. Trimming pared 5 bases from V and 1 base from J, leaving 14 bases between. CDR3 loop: CASSPEGLVQETQYF. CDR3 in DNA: TGTGCCAGCAGCCCAGAAGGACTGGTCCAAGAGACCCAGTACTTC.

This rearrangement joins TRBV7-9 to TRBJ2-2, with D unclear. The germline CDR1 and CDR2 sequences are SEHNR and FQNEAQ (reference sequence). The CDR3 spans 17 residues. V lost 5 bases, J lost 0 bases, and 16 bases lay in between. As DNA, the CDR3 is TGTGCCAGCAGCCTGGGGTGGGCACCCGCGAACACCGGGGAGCTGTTTTTT. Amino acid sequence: CASSLGWAPANTGELFF.

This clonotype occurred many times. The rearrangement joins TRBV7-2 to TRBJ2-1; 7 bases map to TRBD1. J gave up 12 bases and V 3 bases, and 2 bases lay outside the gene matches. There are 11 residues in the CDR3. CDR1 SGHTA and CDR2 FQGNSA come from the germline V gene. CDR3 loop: CASSLNRGQFF. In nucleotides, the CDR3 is TGTGCCAGCAGCTTGAACAGGGGGCAGTTCTTC.